This entry concerns a single T cell receptor (beta chain). This entry is derived from a study of PD-1 blockade in mismatch repair-deficient tumors. About the study: Enrolled about 2012-2017, patients had progressing, pretreated mismatch repair-deficient cancers of over nine types.

Repertoires were generated with immunoSEQ multiplex PCR, while TCRdb's copy carries only in-frame clones and drops some. The table records under 20,000 clones, around 80% of them present only once. The CDR3 is 14 residues long. Germline V gives CDR1 SGHRS, CDR2 YFSETQ. With V trimmed by 4 bases and J by 4 bases, 3 bases remained unmatched. The sequencing here drew on PBMCs, taken 52 weeks after starting pembrolizumab. This TCR came from an adult with mismatch repair-deficient cancer. The V call is TRBV5-1, the J call TRBJ1-1; 11 nucleotides align to TRBD1. CDR3 region: CASSAGTGGTEAFF. For the CDR3, the DNA is TGCGCCAGCAGCGCGGGGACAGGGGGCACTGAAGCTTTCTTT.